The entry below describes one T cell receptor (beta chain). The antigen is not known. Sequencing was performed with immunoSEQ multiplex PCR; in TCRdb, only in-frame clones are kept and a portion is missing. The sample has approximately 130,000 clones; approximately 88% are singletons. These data belong to a study of identifying expanded T cells in peripheral blood. Study observations and caveats: Roughly 1.1 clones differed between technical replicates, versus approximately 17 and 20 over time. Clone count variance between roughly 2-week samples rose with total template count.

This clonotype was obtained from a person aged 18-70 years in good health. The sample taken for sequencing was blood.

DNA of the CDR3: TGTGCCAGCAGCTGGGGGGGCAATGAGCAGTTCTTC. Protein: CASSWGGNEQFF. The genes are TRBV5-8 and TRBJ2-1; 7 nucleotides line up with TRBD2. J was trimmed by 6 bases and V by 3 bases; bases with no gene match: 0. This CDR3 is 12 amino acids long. Per germline, CDR1 SGHTS and CDR2 YDEGEE.